One T cell receptor beta chain is described in this entry. Its antigen remains unidentified. Per-base quality was not reported, and no clone a single base away is much larger than it. TCR cDNA was made using 5'RACE template switching, a step that added a universal primer site and unique molecular identifiers. Priming of cDNA synthesis was performed from both the TCR alpha and TCR beta constant segments. Libraries were amplified in two PCR steps, with sample barcodes and sequencing adapters added in the second step. Libraries were sequenced on Illumina HiSeq 2500 (2x100 bp) or NovaSeq (2x150 bp). The original methods were these. Reads were demultiplexed and collapsed into UMI consensus sequences with MIGEC, and V(D)J alignment was performed with MiXCR. Using edgeR on replicate PBMC samples, clonotypes were called vaccine-responding if FDR was below 0.01 and the log2 fold change was above 5 up to day 15. CD4 or CD8 identity was assigned to each bulk clonotype according to whether the clonotype was present at higher abundance in the sequenced CD4 repertoire or the sequenced CD8 repertoire. TCRdb trimmed the raw reads at Q25, called clones with MiXCR and kept productive beta chains. Each CDR3 protein appears once, grouped with its most common genes and DNA. For this entry, the V and J calls and clone size follow TCRdb and not the study's own pipeline. This sample gives 360,000 or so distinct CDR3 sequences in total; approximately 10% of them show up just once. Around 19% of the sample is taken by the ten largest.

The sample is drawn from a study of T cells after yellow fever vaccination (dated by TCRdb to between 2018 and 2020). With respect to the entire study: The SMART-Seq v4 Ultra Low Input RNA kit was used to prepare libraries from fractions with low cell numbers. Blood was collected at multiple timepoints before and after primary and secondary immunization, and bulk PBMC replicates and cell subsets were isolated. Two healthy male donors made up the cohort, one aged 18 to 30 years and the other aged 30 to 39 years. To follow T-cell clones before and after primary and booster YFV17D yellow fever vaccination, bulk TCR alpha and beta repertoires were sequenced over time.

What the treatment or condition label conveys for this sample: live attenuated yellow fever vaccine strain. At every blood-draw timepoint, two biological replicates of bulk PBMCs were collected. A standard Ficoll-Paque protocol was used to isolate PBMCs from peripheral blood. RNA was extracted with TriZol from bulk PBMCs, CD4 and CD8 fractions, and dextramer-positive and dextramer-negative fractions. Findings and caveats that apply to the study as a whole: Because the study included only a couple of donors, the extent to which the findings can be generalized is limited. Most clones expanded after primary vaccination (about 95% of CD4 and roughly 91% of CD8) were re-detected after the booster, suggesting that broad memory maintenance occurred. Computational filtering was needed because FACS-sorted repertoires could contain abundant contaminating clonotypes from the bulk population. A small fraction of clonotypes showed up in both the CD4 and CD8 compartments, probably as a result of convergent recombination. The secondary T-cell response was found to be weaker but faster than the primary response, with a peak reached on day 5 rather than on day 15.

CDR1 and CDR2 (SGHDT, YYEEEE) derive from the germline V gene. At the junction V is shortened by 4 bases and J by 5 bases, with 12 bases in between. From the cysteine up to the phenylalanine, the CDR3 has a length of 13 residues. Here the CDR3 DNA is all that survives: 39 bases in frame from base 1. Rearrangement joined TRBV5-6 to TRBJ2-5, with the D segment identity uncertain. The specimen comprised PBMCs, sampled on the day of the first yellow fever vaccination. This clonotype was sampled from a man aged 18 to 35 who received the YFV17D yellow fever vaccine. The nucleotides read TGTGCCAGCAGCAATAGACAAACGGAGACCCAGTACTTC. The translation is CASSNRQTETQYF.